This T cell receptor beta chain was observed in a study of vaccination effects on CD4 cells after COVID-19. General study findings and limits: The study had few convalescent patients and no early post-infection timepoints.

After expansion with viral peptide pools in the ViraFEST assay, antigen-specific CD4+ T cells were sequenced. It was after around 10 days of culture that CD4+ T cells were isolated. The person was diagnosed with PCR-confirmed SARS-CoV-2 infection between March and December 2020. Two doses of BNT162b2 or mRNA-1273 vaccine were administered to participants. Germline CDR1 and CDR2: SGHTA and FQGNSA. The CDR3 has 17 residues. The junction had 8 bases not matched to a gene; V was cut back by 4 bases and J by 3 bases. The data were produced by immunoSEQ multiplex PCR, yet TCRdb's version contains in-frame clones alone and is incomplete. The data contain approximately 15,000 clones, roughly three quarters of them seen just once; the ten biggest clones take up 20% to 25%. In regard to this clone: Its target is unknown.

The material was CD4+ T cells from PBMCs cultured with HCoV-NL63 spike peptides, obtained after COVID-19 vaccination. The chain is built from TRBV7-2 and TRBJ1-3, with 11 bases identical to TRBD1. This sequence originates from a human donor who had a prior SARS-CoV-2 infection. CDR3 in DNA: TGTGCCAGCAGCTCTTCACCGGGACAGGGGGTTGGAAACACCATATATTTT. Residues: CASSSSPGQGVGNTIYF.